The entry below describes one T cell receptor beta chain. Trimming removed 3 bases from V and 2 bases from J, with 15 bases in between. The germline V gene encodes CDR1 LNHDA and CDR2 SQIVND (reference sequence). This CDR3 is built from 16 residues. This sample is drawn from a study of blood T cell repertoires in COVID-19. Overall study context: The origin of the acute and convalescent COVID-19 samples was the United States, Italy and Spain.

Produced via immunoSEQ multiplex PCR; TCRdb's table is partial and in-frame only. In the table there are 95,000 to 100,000 clones, about four fifths of which are singletons. Sequenced input: peripheral blood. The chain couples TRBV19 to TRBJ2-3; possible D gene TRBD1, 5 bases. The TCR comes from a woman of 80 years or more with active or convalescent COVID-19. The CDR3 nucleotides are TGTGCCAGTAGTATGCCAACAGGTCGGCACACAGATACGCAGTATTTT. It yields the protein CASSMPTGRHTDTQYF.